The 6 T cell receptor beta chains below were found in one sample sequenced in a study of OX40 agonist ivuxolimab in advanced cancers. Measured with immunoSEQ multiplex PCR; TCRdb has only the in-frame clones, and not every one. The sample lists about 89,000 clones; about 92% were seen once. The specimen comprised CD4+ or CD8+ T cells sorted from blood, sampled in a trial of the OX40 agonist ivuxolimab. These receptors came from an adult with an advanced solid tumor such as melanoma, head and neck, liver or kidney cancer.

This rearrangement joins TRBV4-2 to TRBJ2-1; tentative D call: TRBD2 (6 bases). The germline V gene has CDR1 LGHNA and CDR2 YNFKEQ. The CDR3 length is 17 residues. V was trimmed by 4 bases and J by 0 bases, leaving 16 bases between them. This chain's CDR3 is CASSRAGTSPSYNEQFF. Here the CDR3 DNA reads TGTGCCAGCAGCCGGGCGGGTACTAGCCCCTCCTACAATGAGCAGTTCTTC.

The V and J genes are TRBV6-5 and TRBJ1-1, with 9 bases lining up with TRBD1. Germline values: CDR1 MNHEY, CDR2 SVGAGI. V dropped 2 bases and J dropped 6; count of bases not matched to a gene: 7. CDR3 length: 15 residues. The CDR3 sequence: CASSYPNRGQAEAFF. Written as DNA, the CDR3 is TGTGCCAGCAGTTACCCCAACAGGGGGCAGGCTGAAGCTTTCTTT.

The chain recombines TRBV5-4 with TRBJ2-2; 8 bases map to TRBD1. This CDR3 is 16 amino acids long. Germline V gene lookup returns CDR1 SGHNT and CDR2 YYREEE (reference sequence). With V trimmed by 4 bases and J by 4 bases, 9 bases remained unmatched. The chain's CDR3 is CASSTGTGSSTGELFF. In DNA, the CDR3 is TGTGCCAGCAGCACCGGGACAGGCAGTTCCACCGGGGAGCTGTTTTTT.

This clone was counted only a few times. The J gene is TRBJ1-5, the V gene TRBV6-1; weak D call: TRBD1 (6 bases). Trimming left V 8 bases short and J 1 base short, with 12 bases between. Germline CDR1 is MNHNS and CDR2 is SASEGT. The CDR3 loop spans 14 amino acids. Here the CDR3 reads CASYGGGSNQPQHF. The CDR3 coding sequence is TGTGCCAGCTACGGGGGCGGCAGCAATCAGCCCCAGCATTTT.

The CDR3 nucleotides are TGTGCCAGCAGCTTCTGGACAGGGGGAGAAACTGAAGCTTTCTTT. Translated: CASSFWTGGETEAFF. The V and J genes are TRBV11-2 and TRBJ1-1, with 10 positions matching TRBD1. V lost 3 bases to trimming and J lost 5 bases; unmatched junction nucleotides: 6. Germline CDR1 is SGHAT and CDR2 is FQNNGV. This CDR3 comprises 15 residues.

This clone showed up just once. The chain uses TRBV12-5 and TRBJ1-5; 10 positions match TRBD1. Trimming took 7 bases from V and 6 from J; bases not matched to a gene: 3. Germline V gene data show CDR1 as LGHNT and CDR2 as FRNRAP. This CDR3 is built from 13 residues. The DNA of the CDR3 is TGTGCTAGTGCCTGGGACAGGGGTCAGCCCCAGCATTTT. Amino acid sequence: CASAWDRGQPQHF.